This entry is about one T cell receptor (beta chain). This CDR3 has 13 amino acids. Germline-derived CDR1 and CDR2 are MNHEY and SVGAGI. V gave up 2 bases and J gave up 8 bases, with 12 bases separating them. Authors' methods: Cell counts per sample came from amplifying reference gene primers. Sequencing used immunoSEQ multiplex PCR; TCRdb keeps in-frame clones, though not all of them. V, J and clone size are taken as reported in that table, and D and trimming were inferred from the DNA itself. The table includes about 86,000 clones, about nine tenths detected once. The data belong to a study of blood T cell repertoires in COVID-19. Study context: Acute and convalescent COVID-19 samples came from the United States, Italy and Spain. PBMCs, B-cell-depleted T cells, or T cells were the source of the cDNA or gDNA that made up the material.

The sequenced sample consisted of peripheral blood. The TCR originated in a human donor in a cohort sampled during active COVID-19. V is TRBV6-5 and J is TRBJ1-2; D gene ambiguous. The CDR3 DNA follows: TGTGCCAGCAGTTACGGAAGCGACCGGGGCTACACCTTC. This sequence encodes CASSYGSDRGYTF.